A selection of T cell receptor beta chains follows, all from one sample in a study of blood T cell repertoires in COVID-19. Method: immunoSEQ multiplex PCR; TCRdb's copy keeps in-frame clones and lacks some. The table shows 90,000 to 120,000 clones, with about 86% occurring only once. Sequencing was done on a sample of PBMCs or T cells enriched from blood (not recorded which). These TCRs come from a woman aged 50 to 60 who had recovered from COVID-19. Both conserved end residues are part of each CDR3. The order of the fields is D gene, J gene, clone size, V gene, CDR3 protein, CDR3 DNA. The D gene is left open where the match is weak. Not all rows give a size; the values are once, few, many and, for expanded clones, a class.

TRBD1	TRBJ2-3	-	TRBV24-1	CATSDYRDSQRTDTQYF	TGTGCCACCAGTGATTACCGGGACAGCCAGCGCACAGATACGCAGTATTTT
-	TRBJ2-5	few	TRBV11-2	CASSPTGETQYF	TGTGCCAGCAGCCCCACGGGAGAGACCCAGTACTTC
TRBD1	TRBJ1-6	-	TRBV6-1	CASSDSEDRDSWGNSPLHF	TGTGCCAGCAGTGATTCTGAGGACAGGGATAGCTGGGGGAATTCACCCCTCCACTTT
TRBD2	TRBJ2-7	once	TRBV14	CASSHYGTSGYEQYF	TGTGCCAGCAGCCATTATGGGACTAGCGGATACGAGCAGTACTTC
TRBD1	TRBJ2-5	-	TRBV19	CATKRGHGETQYF	TGTGCCACAAAGAGGGGGCATGGAGAGACCCAGTACTTC
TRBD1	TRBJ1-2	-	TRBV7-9	CASSLGQGASNGYTF	TGTGCCAGCAGCCTGGGACAGGGGGCGTCTAATGGCTACACCTTC
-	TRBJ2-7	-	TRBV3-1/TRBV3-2	CASSQVTRTLQYF	TGTGCCAGCAGCCAAGTAACTAGAACCTTGCAGTACTTC
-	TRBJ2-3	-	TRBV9	CASSTHRAGTDTQYF	TGTGCCAGCAGCACCCACAGGGCTGGCACAGATACGCAGTATTTT
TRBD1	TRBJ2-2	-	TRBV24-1	CATSDPGGTGELFF	TGTGCCACCAGTGACCCAGGGGGCACCGGGGAGCTGTTTTTT
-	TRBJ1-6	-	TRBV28	CASSLFRRSDNSPLHF	TGTGCCAGCAGTTTGTTCCGACGGAGTGATAATTCACCCCTCCACTTT
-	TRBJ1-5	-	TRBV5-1	CASRLQEGQPQHF	TGCGCCAGCAGGCTACAGGAAGGTCAGCCCCAGCATTTT
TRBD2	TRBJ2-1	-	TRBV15	CATMVFRTSGNNEQFF	TGTGCCACCATGGTCTTCCGGACTAGCGGGAACAATGAGCAGTTCTTC
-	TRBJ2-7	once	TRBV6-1	CASSEVQGGVGEQYF	TGTGCCAGCAGTGAAGTACAGGGGGGGGTCGGCGAGCAGTACTTC
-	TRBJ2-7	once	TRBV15	CATSRMTGGGYEQYF	TGTGCCACCAGCAGAATGACAGGAGGTGGCTACGAGCAGTACTTC
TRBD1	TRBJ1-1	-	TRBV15	CATSETGGLTEAFF	TGTGCCACCAGCGAGACAGGGGGCCTCACTGAAGCTTTCTTT
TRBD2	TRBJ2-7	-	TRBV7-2	CATKTSAASYEQYF	TGTGCCACCAAAACTAGCGCCGCCTCCTACGAGCAGTACTTC
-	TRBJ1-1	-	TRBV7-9	CASSSLLWGDTEAFF	TGTGCCAGCAGCAGTCTCCTGTGGGGCGACACTGAAGCTTTCTTT
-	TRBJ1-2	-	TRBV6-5	CASSPQTEAFYGYTF	TGTGCCAGCAGCCCCCAGACGGAGGCTTTCTATGGCTACACCTTC
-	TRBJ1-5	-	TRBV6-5	CASSSGSGSNQPQHF	TGTGCCAGCAGTTCCGGTAGCGGTAGCAATCAGCCCCAGCATTTT
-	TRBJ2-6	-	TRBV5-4	CASSFPGLSGANVLTF	TGTGCCAGCAGCTTCCCAGGGCTCTCTGGGGCCAACGTCCTGACTTTC
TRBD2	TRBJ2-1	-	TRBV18	CASSPGLAGPYEQFF	TGTGCCAGCTCACCGGGACTAGCGGGACCATATGAGCAGTTCTTC
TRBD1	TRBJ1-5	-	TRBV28	CANSGQGRNQPQHF	TGTGCCAACTCGGGACAGGGGAGGAATCAGCCCCAGCATTTT
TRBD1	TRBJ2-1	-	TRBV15	CATSSFIETGNNEQFF	TGTGCCACCAGCTCCTTTATTGAGACAGGGAACAATGAGCAGTTCTTC
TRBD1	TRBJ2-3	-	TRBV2	CASERTGDLADTQYF	TGTGCCAGCGAACGGACAGGGGATCTTGCAGATACGCAGTATTTT
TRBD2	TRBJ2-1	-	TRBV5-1	CASSHGGSDNEQFF	TGCGCCAGCAGCCACGGCGGGAGCGACAATGAGCAGTTCTTC
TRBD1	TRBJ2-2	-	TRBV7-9	CASSLGTGGDTGELFF	TGTGCCAGCAGCTTGGGGACAGGGGGCGATACCGGGGAGCTGTTTTTT
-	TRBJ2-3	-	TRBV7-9	CASSLEFLGGDTQYF	TGTGCCAGCAGCTTAGAATTTCTTGGCGGCGATACGCAGTATTTT
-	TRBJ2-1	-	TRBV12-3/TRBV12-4	CASSSDAGYEQFF	TGTGCCAGCAGCTCTGACGCCGGGTATGAGCAGTTCTTC
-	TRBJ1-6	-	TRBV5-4	CASSLAEDNSPLHF	TGTGCCAGCAGCTTGGCCGAGGATAATTCACCCCTCCACTTT
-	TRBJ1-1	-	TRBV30	CAWSQTQGPMNTEAFF	TGTGCCTGGAGCCAGACACAGGGTCCCATGAACACTGAAGCTTTCTTT
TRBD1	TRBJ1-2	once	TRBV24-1	CATSDSSGGYGYTF	TGTGCCACCAGTGATTCCTCAGGGGGCTATGGCTACACCTTC
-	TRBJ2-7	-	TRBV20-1	CSPREDEQYF	TGCAGTCCTCGGGAAGACGAGCAGTACTTC
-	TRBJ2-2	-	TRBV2	CASVREANTGELFF	TGTGCCAGCGTTCGGGAAGCGAACACCGGGGAGCTGTTTTTT
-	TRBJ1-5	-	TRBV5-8	CASSLARNQPQHF	TGTGCCAGCAGCTTGGCCAGGAATCAGCCCCAGCATTTT
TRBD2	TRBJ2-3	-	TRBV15	CATGSGGNTDTQYF	TGTGCCACGGGCAGCGGGGGCAACACAGATACGCAGTATTTT
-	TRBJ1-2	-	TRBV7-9	CASSPEGAAYGYTF	TGTGCCAGCAGCCCAGAGGGAGCGGCTTATGGCTACACCTTC
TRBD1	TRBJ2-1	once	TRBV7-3	CASSLEPGQGYNEQFF	TGTGCCAGCAGCTTAGAACCGGGACAGGGCTACAATGAGCAGTTCTTC
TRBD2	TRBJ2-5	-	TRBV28	CASSFTGSLAGDRETQYF	TGTGCCAGCAGTTTCACCGGGTCTCTAGCGGGAGATCGCGAGACCCAGTACTTC
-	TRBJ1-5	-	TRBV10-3	CAISESRKSNQPQHF	TGTGCCATCAGTGAGTCGAGAAAGAGCAATCAGCCCCAGCATTTT
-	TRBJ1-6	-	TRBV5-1	CASSLYSTVRLSYNSPLHF	TGCGCCAGCAGCTTGTACTCAACGGTACGTTTATCCTATAATTCACCCCTCCACTTT
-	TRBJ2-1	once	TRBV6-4	CASSDSTEGHEQFF	TGTGCCAGCAGTGACTCGACCGAGGGCCATGAGCAGTTCTTC
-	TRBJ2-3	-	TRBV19	CASSKRGGNTDTQYF	TGTGCCAGTAGTAAGAGGGGCGGGAACACAGATACGCAGTATTTT
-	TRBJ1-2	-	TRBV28	CASSLGRGYTF	TGTGCCAGCAGTTTGGGCAGAGGCTACACCTTC
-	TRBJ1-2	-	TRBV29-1	CSVVPGEIRHGYTF	TGCAGCGTTGTGCCAGGGGAGATTAGGCATGGCTACACCTTC
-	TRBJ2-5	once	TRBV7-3	CASSLQGSGTQYF	TGTGCCAGCAGCTTACAGGGTAGTGGGACCCAGTACTTC
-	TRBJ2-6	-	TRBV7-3	CASSLIGGSGANVLTF	TGTGCCAGCAGCTTAATTGGCGGCTCTGGGGCCAACGTCCTGACTTTC
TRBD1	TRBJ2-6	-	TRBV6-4	CASSEQGIGANVLTF	TGTGCCAGCAGTGAACAGGGGATCGGGGCCAACGTCCTGACTTTC
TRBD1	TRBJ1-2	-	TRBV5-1	CASSSQGILYGYTF	TGCGCCAGCAGCTCACAGGGGATCCTTTATGGCTACACCTTC